This T cell receptor beta chain comes out of a study of technical replicates of blood from a few donors. Generated by immunoSEQ multiplex PCR, the TCRdb table keeps only in-frame clones and is missing some. The sample contains 65,000 to 95,000 clones, about 97% of which appear only once. This CDR3 spans 15 amino acids. The trim removed 4 bases at V and 2 bases at J, leaving 5 bases unmatched. The germline gives CDR1 SEHNR, CDR2 FQNEAQ (reference sequence). Sequencing input: T cells isolated from PBMCs. The receptor's source is a human donor in good health. The rearrangement uses TRBV7-9 and TRBJ2-5, with TRBD1 matching 9 bases. The CDR3 nucleotides read TGTGCCAGCAGCTATCGACAGGGGGGGCAAGAGACCCAGTACTTC. Translated: CASSYRQGGQETQYF.